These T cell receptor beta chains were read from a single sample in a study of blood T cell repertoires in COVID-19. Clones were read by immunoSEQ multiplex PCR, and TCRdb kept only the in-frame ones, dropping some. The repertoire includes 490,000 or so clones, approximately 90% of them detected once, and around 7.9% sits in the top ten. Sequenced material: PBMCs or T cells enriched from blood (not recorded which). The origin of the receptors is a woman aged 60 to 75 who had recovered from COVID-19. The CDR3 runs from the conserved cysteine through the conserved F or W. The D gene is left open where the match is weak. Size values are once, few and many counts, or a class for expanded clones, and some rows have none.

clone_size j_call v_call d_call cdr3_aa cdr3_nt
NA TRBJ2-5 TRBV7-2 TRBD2 CASSITGTSGVETQYF TGTGCCAGCAGCATAACCGGGACTAGCGGGGTAGAGACCCAGTACTTC
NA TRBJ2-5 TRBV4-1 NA CASSQDNLGEETQYF TGCGCCAGCAGCCAAGATAATTTAGGGGAAGAGACCCAGTACTTC
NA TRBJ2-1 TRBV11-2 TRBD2 CASSLVKRGGIDEQFF TGTGCCAGCAGCTTAGTCAAGCGGGGGGGAATTGATGAGCAGTTCTTC
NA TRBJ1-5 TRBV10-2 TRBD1 CARKNDRGHQPQHF TGCGCCAGGAAAAATGACAGGGGCCATCAGCCCCAGCATTTT
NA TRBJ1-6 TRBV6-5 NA CASSYSQRPYNSPLHF TGTGCCAGCAGTTACTCACAGCGGCCGTATAATTCACCCCTCCACTTT
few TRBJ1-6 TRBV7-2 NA CASSLGLRDGSSYNSPLHF TGTGCCAGCAGCTTAGGATTGAGGGACGGGAGCTCCTATAATTCACCCCTCCACTTT
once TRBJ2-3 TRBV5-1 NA CASSPRAEGTDTQYF TGCGCCAGCAGCCCCAGAGCGGAGGGCACAGATACGCAGTATTTT
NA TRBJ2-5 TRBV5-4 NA CASSLDSRETQYF TGTGCCAGCAGCTTGGACAGTCGGGAGACCCAGTACTTC
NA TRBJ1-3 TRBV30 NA CAYNRAGMGNTIYF TGTGCCTACAACAGGGCAGGCATGGGAAACACCATATATTTT
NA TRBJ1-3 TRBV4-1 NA CASSRTRENTIYF TGCGCCAGCAGCAGGACGAGGGAAAACACCATATATTTT
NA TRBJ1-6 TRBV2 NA CASSSGYNSPLHF TGTGCCAGCAGTTCGGGGTATAATTCACCCCTCCACTTT
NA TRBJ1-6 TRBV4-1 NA CASSLIDSSYNSPLHF TGCGCCAGCAGCCTTATAGACAGCTCCTATAATTCACCCCTCCACTTT
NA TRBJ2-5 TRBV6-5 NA CASSYSGVQETQYF TGTGCCAGCAGTTACTCCGGGGTTCAAGAGACCCAGTACTTC
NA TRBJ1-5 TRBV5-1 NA CASSLAGGLNQPQHF TGCGCCAGCAGCTTGGCCGGGGGACTAAATCAGCCCCAGCATTTT
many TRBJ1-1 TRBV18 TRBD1 CASSLQGAGTEAFF TGTGCCAGCTCACTACAGGGGGCCGGCACTGAAGCTTTCTTT
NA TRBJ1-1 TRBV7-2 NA CASSRRQVLEAFF TGTGCCAGCAGCCGGCGACAGGTCCTTGAAGCTTTCTTT
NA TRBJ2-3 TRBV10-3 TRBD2 CAIGTSGGPWGDTQYF TGTGCCATCGGGACTAGCGGGGGGCCTTGGGGAGATACGCAGTATTTT
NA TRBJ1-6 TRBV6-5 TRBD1 CASSPQGAVSSPLHF TGTGCCAGCAGTCCCCAGGGGGCTGTGAGTTCACCCCTCCACTTT
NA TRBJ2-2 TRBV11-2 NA CASSFSGTGELFF TGTGCCAGCAGCTTTAGCGGCACCGGGGAGCTGTTTTTT
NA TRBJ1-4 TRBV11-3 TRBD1 CASSFFTGGRGEKLFF TGTGCCAGCAGTTTTTTTACAGGGGGACGAGGCGAAAAACTGTTTTTT
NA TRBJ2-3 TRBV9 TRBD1 CASSVVDRGPPDTQYF TGTGCCAGCAGCGTAGTGGACAGGGGGCCTCCAGATACGCAGTATTTT
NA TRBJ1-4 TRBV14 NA CASSQGLWANEKLFF TGTGCCAGCAGCCAGGGACTGTGGGCTAATGAAAAACTGTTTTTT
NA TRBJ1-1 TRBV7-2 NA CASKRHPNTEAFF TGTGCCAGCAAGAGGCACCCGAACACTGAAGCTTTCTTT
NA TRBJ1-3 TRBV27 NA CASSRRGDGNTIYF TGTGCCAGCAGCCGTCGGGGGGACGGAAACACCATATATTTT
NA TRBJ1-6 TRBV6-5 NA CASRDTNNSPLHF TGTGCCAGCCGGGACACCAATAATTCACCCCTCCACTTT
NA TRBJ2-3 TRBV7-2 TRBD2 CASSLQLASRYF TGTGCCAGCAGCTTACAACTAGCGTCCAGGTATTTT
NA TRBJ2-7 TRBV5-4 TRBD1 CASTPGQGVHEQYF TGTGCCAGCACCCCGGGACAGGGAGTCCACGAGCAGTACTTC
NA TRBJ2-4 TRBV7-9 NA CASSSRQGTKNIQYF TGTGCCAGCAGCTCTCGCCAGGGAACCAAAAACATTCAGTACTTC